This is a list of T cell receptor beta chains from one sample in a study of T cell repertoires in aging, cancer and after chemotherapy. TCRdb itself ran the multiplex PCR reads through MiXCR, one entry per CDR3 protein. Here the sample spans roughly 10,000 distinct CDR3 sequences, roughly 37% being singletons. Material: blood. Receptor source: a human donor in good health. Both conserved end residues are part of each CDR3. Fields, in order: CDR3 length, D gene, clone size, J gene, V gene, CDR3 protein, CDR3 DNA. The D gene is left open where the match is weak. The size of a clone is reported for some rows only, either as once, few or many, or as a class for expanded clones.

>15|.|.|TRBJ1-5|TRBV6-5
CASILGQGFRQPQHF
.
>13|TRBD2|large|TRBJ2-2|TRBV29-1
CSVDGLAGGELFF
TGCAGCGTTGACGGGCTAGCGGGAGGGGAGCTGTTTTTT
>14|.|few|TRBJ2-3|TRBV18
CASSPQWLPDTQYF
TGTGCCAGCTCACCACAGTGGTTGCCAGATACGCAGTATTTT
>16|TRBD2|medium-sized|TRBJ2-5|TRBV27
CASSLLAGDSPETQYF
TGTGCCAGCAGTTTACTAGCGGGAGACTCCCCTGAGACCCAGTACTTC
>16|TRBD2|few|TRBJ2-1|TRBV30
CAWSGSGGRAYNEQFF
TGTGCCTGGAGTGGTTCGGGCGGGAGAGCCTACAATGAGCAGTTCTTC
>12|.|medium-sized|TRBJ2-5|TRBV29-1
CSVVEGRETQYF
TGCAGCGTTGTGGAGGGGAGAGAGACCCAGTACTTC
>13|TRBD1|medium-sized|TRBJ2-7|TRBV29-1
CSVRTGGSYEQYF
TGCAGCGTTCGGACAGGGGGCTCGTACGAGCAGTACTTC
>15|.|.|TRBJ2-1|TRBV19
CASTSRWSSYNKQFF
TGTGCCAGTACCTCTCGGTGGAGCTCCTACAATAAGCAGTTCTTC
>16|.|.|TRBJ2-1|TRBV18
CASSPGRGPLNNEQFF
TGTGCCAGCTCACCAGGGAGGGGGCCCCTCAACAATGAGCAGTTCTTC
>16|.|.|TRBJ2-5|TRBV6-2/TRBV6-3
CASSCSYLVGGGTQYF
TGTGCCAGCAGTTGCTCGTACCTAGTGGGCGGTGGGACCCAGTACTTC
>16|.|.|TRBJ2-1|TRBV27
CASSSPGGLGRGEQFF
TGTGCCAGCAGTTCACCGGGGGGCTTAGGCAGAGGTGAGCAGTTCTTC
>15|.|once|TRBJ2-3|TRBV6-4
CASSASLRGTDTQYF
TGTGCCAGCAGTGCTTCGCTCAGAGGCACAGATACGCAGTATTTT
>16|TRBD2|.|TRBJ2-7|TRBV5-4
CASSPPTSGGSYEQYF
TGTGCCAGCAGCCCCCCCACTAGCGGGGGCTCCTACGAGCAGTACTTC
>12|.|few|TRBJ2-7|TRBV19
CASATAGHEQYF
TGTGCCAGTGCGACCGCCGGCCACGAGCAGTACTTC
>15|TRBD2|.|TRBJ2-3|TRBV10-3
CATLRLAGGADTQYF
TGTGCCACCTTAAGACTAGCGGGAGGGGCAGATACGCAGTATTTT
>13|TRBD1|.|TRBJ1-5|TRBV6-5
CASSLGQGQPQHF
TGTGCCAGCAGTTTAGGACAGGGTCAGCCCCAGCATTTT
>13|.|few|TRBJ1-2|TRBV19
CASSPGTVGGYTF
TGTGCCAGTAGTCCCGGGACGGTCGGCGGCTACACCTTC
>15|TRBD1|few|TRBJ1-5|TRBV19
CASRARGTTNQPQHF
TGTGCCAGTAGGGCCAGGGGGACAACTAATCAGCCCCAGCATTTT
>15|.|.|TRBJ2-7|TRBV6-6
CASSLKADSEYEQYF
TGTGCCAGCAGTTTAAAAGCGGACAGTGAATACGAGCAGTACTTC
>11|TRBD2|.|TRBJ2-7|TRBV10-3
CAIKGLSEQYF
TGTGCCATCAAGGGACTAAGCGAGCAGTACTTC
>16|TRBD1|few|TRBJ2-2|TRBV12-3/TRBV12-4
CASIPPGTGKNGELFF
TGTGCCAGCATTCCCCCGGGGACAGGGAAAAACGGGGAGCTGTTTTTT
>14|.|medium-sized|TRBJ1-1|TRBV29-1
CSVGPGILNTEAFF
TGCAGCGTTGGTCCGGGGATACTGAACACTGAAGCTTTCTTT
>14|TRBD2|once|TRBJ2-1|TRBV27
CASSFILAGDEQFF
TGTGCCAGCAGTTTTATCCTAGCGGGGGATGAGCAGTTCTTC
>14|.|medium-sized|TRBJ2-7|TRBV19
CASSPQGPLREQYF
TGTGCCAGTAGTCCTCAGGGTCCACTACGCGAGCAGTACTTC
>13|.|.|TRBJ2-1|TRBV5-5
CASSFGPANEQFF
TGTGCCAGCAGCTTCGGGCCTGCCAATGAGCAGTTCTTC
>10|.|.|TRBJ1-1|TRBV6-4
CASKMRGAFF
TGTGCCAGCAAGATGAGGGGAGCTTTCTTT
>16|.|.|TRBJ2-1|TRBV12-3/TRBV12-4
CASTPKGGRTYNEQFF
TGTGCCAGCACCCCGAAAGGGGGGCGAACCTACAATGAGCAGTTCTTC